This TCR beta chain was documented in a study of T-cell reconstitution after alpha-beta-depleted transplantation in children. The TCRbeta library incorporated unique molecular identifiers. TCRdb passed the PCR reads through MiXCR, listing each CDR3 protein once. The data contain some 150,000 distinct CDR3 sequences, around 10% of them seen just once; the ten biggest clones take up roughly 18%. The CDR3 covers 14 residues. Germline values: CDR1 SGHDT, CDR2 YYEEEE. Trimming took off 0 bases at V and 2 bases at J, with 9 bases between the two ends. The receptor's source is a female patient between 2 and 15 years old who had a stem cell transplant for congenital amegakaryocytic thrombocytopenia, so the T cells may come from the graft donor. The sample was PBMCs, mostly from graft donor cells, taken 180 days after TCRalphabeta/CD19-depleted stem cell transplant. The gene calls are TRBV5-6 and TRBJ2-7; maybe TRBD1 (6 bases). CDR3 amino acids: CASSLAGDTYEQYF. CDR3 sequence (DNA): TGTGCCAGCAGCTTGGCAGGGGACACCTACGAGCAGTACTTC.